The 2 T cell receptor beta chains below come from one sample, sequenced in a study of T cell responses to AZD1222 COVID-19 vaccine. Clones were read by immunoSEQ multiplex PCR, and TCRdb kept only the in-frame ones, dropping some. This table has around 150,000 clones, about 90% appearing once. This sample comprised peripheral blood, obtained on day 0 of AZD1222 vaccination. These receptors all stem from an adult in good health.

The rearrangement links TRBV5-6 to TRBJ2-4, with 8 bases identical to TRBD1. The CDR3 totals 13 residues. Trimming cost V 0 bases and J 9 bases; bases outside gene matches: 2. Germline CDR1 and CDR2: SGHDT and YYEEEE. The DNA of the CDR3 is TGTGCCAGCAGCTTGGAGGGACAGGCCATTCAGTACTTC. It codes for CASSLEGQAIQYF.

V and J are TRBV7-3 and TRBJ1-2; D is perhaps TRBD1 (6 bases). Germline CDR1 SGHTA, CDR2 FQGTGA. The CDR3 totals 14 residues. Trimming pared 3 bases from V and 8 bases from J, leaving 16 bases between. CDR3 DNA: TGTGCCAGCAGCTTTACTGGGGGCACAGGGGGCTACACCTTC. The encoded protein is CASSFTGGTGGYTF.